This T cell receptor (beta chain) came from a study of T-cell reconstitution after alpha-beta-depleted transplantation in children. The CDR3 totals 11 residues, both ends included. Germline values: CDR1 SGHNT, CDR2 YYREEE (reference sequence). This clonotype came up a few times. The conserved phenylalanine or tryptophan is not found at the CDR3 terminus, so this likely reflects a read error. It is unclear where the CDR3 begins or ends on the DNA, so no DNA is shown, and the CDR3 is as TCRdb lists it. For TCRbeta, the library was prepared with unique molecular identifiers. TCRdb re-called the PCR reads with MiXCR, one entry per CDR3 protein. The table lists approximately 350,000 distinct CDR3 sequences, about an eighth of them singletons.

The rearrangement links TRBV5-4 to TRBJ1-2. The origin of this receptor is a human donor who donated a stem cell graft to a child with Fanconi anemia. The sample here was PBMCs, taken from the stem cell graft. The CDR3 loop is CASSLGTAFRV.